The table lists the clone carrying this T cell receptor (beta chain) with a count of one. Antigen unknown. Other nucleotide sequences from this sample produce the same CDR3. This specimen belongs to a study of cytomegalovirus exposure and HLA in healthy donors. General study points: Rarity characterized most TCR sequences, yet some public TCRs appeared in many donors.

Germline V gives CDR1 MGHRA, CDR2 YSYEKL. The CDR3 is made up of 17 amino acids. V lost 3 bases, J lost 6 bases, and 20 bases lay in between. Both 60 Vbeta primers and 13 Jbeta primers went into the PCR. The table came from immunoSEQ multiplex PCR; TCRdb's copy has only in-frame clones and leaves some out. The table shows about 160,000 clones, with just under 80% occurring only once. The sequence was obtained from a man younger than 35 in good health and CMV-seropositive. The gene calls are TRBV4-1 and TRBJ1-4; D might be TRBD1 (6 bases). Source material: PBMCs. CDR3 DNA: TGCGCCAGCAGCCATCCCCGGGGCGGGGGGCGGGATGAAAAACTGTTTTTT. Encoded protein: CASSHPRGGGRDEKLFF.